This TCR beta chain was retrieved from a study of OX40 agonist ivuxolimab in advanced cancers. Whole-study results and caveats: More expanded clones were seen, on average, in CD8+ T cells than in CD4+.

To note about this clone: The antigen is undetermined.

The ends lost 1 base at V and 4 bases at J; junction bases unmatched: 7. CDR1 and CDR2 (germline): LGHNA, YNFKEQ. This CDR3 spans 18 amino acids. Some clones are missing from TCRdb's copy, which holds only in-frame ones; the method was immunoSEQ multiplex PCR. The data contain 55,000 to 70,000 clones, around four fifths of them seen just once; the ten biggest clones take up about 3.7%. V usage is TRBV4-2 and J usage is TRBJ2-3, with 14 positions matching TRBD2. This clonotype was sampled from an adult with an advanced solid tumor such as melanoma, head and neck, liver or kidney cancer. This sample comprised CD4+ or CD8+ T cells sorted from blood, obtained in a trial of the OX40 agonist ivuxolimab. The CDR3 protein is CASSQVAGTSGRADTQYF. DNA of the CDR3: TGTGCCAGCAGCCAAGTCGCCGGGACTAGCGGGAGAGCAGATACGCAGTATTTT.